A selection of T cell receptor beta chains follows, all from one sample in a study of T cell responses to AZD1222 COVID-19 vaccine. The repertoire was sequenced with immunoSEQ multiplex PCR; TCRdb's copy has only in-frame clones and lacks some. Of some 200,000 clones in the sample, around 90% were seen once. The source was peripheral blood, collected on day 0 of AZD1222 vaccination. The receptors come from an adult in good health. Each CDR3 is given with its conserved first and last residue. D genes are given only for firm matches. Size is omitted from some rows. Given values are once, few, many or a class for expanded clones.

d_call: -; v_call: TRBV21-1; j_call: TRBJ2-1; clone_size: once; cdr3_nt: TGTGCCAGCAGCAACTCCAGCAGGGTCGGGCTCATTAGATACAATGAGCAGTTCTTC; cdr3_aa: CASSNSSRVGLIRYNEQFF
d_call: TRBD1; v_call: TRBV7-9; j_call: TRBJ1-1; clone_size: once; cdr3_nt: TGTGCCAGCAGCTCCGGGACAGAGAACACTGAAGCTTTCTTT; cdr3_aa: CASSSGTENTEAFF
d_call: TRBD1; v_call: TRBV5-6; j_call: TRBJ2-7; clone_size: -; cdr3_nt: TGTGCCAGCAGCGCCGGGACAGGGGGCTACGAGCAGTACTTC; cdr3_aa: CASSAGTGGYEQYF
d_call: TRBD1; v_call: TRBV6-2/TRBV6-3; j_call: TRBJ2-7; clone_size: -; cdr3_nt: TGTGCCAGCAGTTACGCGACAGGGTCGGACGAGCAGTACTTC; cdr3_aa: CASSYATGSDEQYF
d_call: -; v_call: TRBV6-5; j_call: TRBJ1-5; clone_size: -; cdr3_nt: TGTGCCAGCAGTCTGCGGGGGGGCTATCAGCCCCAGCATTTT; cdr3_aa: CASSLRGGYQPQHF
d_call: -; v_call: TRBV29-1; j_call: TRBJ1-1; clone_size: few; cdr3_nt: TGCAGCGCCCACCAGGGGCGGAACACTGAAGCTTTCTTT; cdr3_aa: CSAHQGRNTEAFF
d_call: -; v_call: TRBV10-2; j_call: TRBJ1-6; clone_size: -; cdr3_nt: TGCGAGGGGGGCAGGAAAAGCTCCTATAATTCACCCCTCCACTTT; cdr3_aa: CEGGRKSSYNSPLHF
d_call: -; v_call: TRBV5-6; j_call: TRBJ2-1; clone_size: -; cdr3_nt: TGTGCCAGCAGCCAAGGGACAACTGAGCAGTTCTTC; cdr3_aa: CASSQGTTEQFF
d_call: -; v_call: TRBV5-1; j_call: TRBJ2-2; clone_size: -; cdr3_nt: TGCGCCAGCAGCTTAGGAATTGGGACACAAGCCACCGGGGAGCTGTTTTTT; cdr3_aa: CASSLGIGTQATGELFF
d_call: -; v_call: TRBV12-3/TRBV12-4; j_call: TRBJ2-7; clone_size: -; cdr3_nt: TGTGCCAGCAGTTTACTTCCCACCTACGAGCAGTACTTC; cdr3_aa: CASSLLPTYEQYF
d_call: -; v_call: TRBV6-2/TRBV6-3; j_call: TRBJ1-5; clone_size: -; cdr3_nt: TGTGCCAGCAGTTACCAGGGTGGTCAGCCCCAGCATTTT; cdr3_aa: CASSYQGGQPQHF
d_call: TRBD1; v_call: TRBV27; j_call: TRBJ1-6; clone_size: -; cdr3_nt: TGTGCCAGCGGGCCCGGACAGGATAATTCACCCCTCCACTTT; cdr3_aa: CASGPGQDNSPLHF
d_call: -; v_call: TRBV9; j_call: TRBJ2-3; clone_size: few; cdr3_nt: TGTGCCAGCAGCTCACGCTCGGGGGATGTGCAGTATTTT; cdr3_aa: CASSSRSGDVQYF
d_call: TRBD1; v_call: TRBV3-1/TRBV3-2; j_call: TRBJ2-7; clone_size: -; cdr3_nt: TGTGCCAGCAGCTTCGGGAACAGGGGATTCTACGAGCAGTACTTC; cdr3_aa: CASSFGNRGFYEQYF
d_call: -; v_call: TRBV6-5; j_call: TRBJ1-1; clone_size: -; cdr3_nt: TGTGCCAGCAGTTACCGGGGTGTGCCTGAAGCTTTCTTT; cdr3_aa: CASSYRGVPEAFF
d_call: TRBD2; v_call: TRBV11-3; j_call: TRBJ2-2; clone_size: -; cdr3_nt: TGTGCCAGCAGCCCCGGGACTAGCAGACCCACCGGGGAGCTGTTTTTT; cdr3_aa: CASSPGTSRPTGELFF
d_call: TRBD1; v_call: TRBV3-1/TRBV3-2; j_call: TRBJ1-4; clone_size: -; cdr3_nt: TGTGCCAGCAGCCCGACCAGACAGGGGTCTGGGGAAAAACTGTTTTTT; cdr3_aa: CASSPTRQGSGEKLFF
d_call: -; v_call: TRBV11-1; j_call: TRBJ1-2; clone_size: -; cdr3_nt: TGTGCCAGCAGCTTATCAGGGTATGGCTACACCTTC; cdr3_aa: CASSLSGYGYTF
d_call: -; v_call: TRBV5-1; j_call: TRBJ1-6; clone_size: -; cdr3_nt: TGCGCCAGCAGCTTGGGTCACCGCTCCTATAATTCACCCCTCCACTTT; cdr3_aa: CASSLGHRSYNSPLHF
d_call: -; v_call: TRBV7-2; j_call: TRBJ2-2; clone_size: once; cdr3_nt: TGTGCCAGCAGCTTACTGGCCTGGGGCGCGGACACCGGGGAGCTGTTTTTT; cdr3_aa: CASSLLAWGADTGELFF
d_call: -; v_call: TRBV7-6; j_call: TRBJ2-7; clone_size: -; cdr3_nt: TGTGCCAGCAGCCCCTGGGCTAGCGAACCCTACGAGCAGTACTTC; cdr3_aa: CASSPWASEPYEQYF
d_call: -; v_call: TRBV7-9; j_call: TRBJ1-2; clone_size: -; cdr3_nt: TGTGCCAGCAGCTTAGACCCAGGCTATGGCTACACCTTC; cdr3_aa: CASSLDPGYGYTF
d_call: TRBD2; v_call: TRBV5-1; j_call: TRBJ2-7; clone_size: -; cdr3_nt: TGCGCCAGCAGCTTGGACGCGGGAGTAGCCTACGAGCAGTACTTC; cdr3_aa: CASSLDAGVAYEQYF
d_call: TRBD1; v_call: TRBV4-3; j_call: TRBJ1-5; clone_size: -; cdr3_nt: TGCGCCAGCAGCCAAGGGACAGGGGTGAATCAGCCCCAGCATTTT; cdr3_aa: CASSQGTGVNQPQHF
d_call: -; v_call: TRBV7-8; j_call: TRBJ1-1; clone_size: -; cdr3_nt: TGTGCCAGCAGCTTAGCGGAAGCCTCGAACACTGAAGCTTTCTTT; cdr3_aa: CASSLAEASNTEAFF
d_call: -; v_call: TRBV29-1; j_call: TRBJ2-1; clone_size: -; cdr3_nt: TGCAGCGTTGAAGTTTTGAGCGCCAGCTCCTACAATGAGCAGTTCTTC; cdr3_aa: CSVEVLSASSYNEQFF
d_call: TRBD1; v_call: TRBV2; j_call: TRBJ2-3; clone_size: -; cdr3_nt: TGTGCCAGCAGTGAGGGGGACAGAAGAATAACAGATACGCAGTATTTT; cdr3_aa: CASSEGDRRITDTQYF
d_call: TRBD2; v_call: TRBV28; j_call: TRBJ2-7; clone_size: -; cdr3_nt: TGTGCCAGCTCTGCCCCAGCGGGAGGCTCCTACGAGCAGTACTTC; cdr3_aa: CASSAPAGGSYEQYF
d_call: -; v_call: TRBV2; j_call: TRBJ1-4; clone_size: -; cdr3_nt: TGTGCCAGCAGTGAATCGGGGCAGGGTACAGCAACTAATGAAAAACTGTTTTTT; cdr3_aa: CASSESGQGTATNEKLFF
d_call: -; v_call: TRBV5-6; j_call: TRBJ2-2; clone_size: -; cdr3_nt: TGTGCCAGCAGCTCTGGCACCGGGGAGCTGTTTTTT; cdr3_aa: CASSSGTGELFF
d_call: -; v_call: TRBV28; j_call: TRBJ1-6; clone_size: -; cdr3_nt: TGTGCCAGCAGTCCCCGAGCACAAGAGTTAGGACCCCTCCACTTT; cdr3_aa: CASSPRAQELGPLHF
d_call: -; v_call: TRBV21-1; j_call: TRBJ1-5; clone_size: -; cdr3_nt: TGTGCCAGCAGCAAAGGGGGGCAGGGGGGAGGTCAGCCCCAGCATTTT; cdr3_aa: CASSKGGQGGGQPQHF
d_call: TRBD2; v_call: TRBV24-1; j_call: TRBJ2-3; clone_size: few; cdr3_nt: TGTGCCACCAGTGATCCCGGGGGTAGCGGGAGTTTTACAGATACGCAGTATTTT; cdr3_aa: CATSDPGGSGSFTDTQYF
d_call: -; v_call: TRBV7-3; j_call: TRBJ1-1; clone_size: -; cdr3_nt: TGTGCCAGCAGCTTAGACTCGGGTGAAGCTTTCTTT; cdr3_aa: CASSLDSGEAFF
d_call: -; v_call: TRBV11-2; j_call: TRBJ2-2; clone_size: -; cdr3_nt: TGTGCCAGCAGAATAAGACAGGACAACACCGGGGAGCTGTTTTTT; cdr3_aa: CASRIRQDNTGELFF
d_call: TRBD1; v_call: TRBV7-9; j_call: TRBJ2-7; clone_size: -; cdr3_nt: TGTGCCAGCAGCTCTAAGGGACAGGGCTACGAGCAGTACTTC; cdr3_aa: CASSSKGQGYEQYF
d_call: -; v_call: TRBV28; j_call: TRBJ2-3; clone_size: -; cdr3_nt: TGTGCCAGCAGTTTCGTGGCTGGCACAGATACGCAGTATTTT; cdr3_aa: CASSFVAGTDTQYF
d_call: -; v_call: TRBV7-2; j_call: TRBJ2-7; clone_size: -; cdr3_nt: TGTGCCAGCAGCTTAGTCGGGTCGGGGCTCTCCTACGAGCAGTACTTC; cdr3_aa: CASSLVGSGLSYEQYF
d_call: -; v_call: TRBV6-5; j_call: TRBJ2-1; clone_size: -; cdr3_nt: TGTGCCAGCGAAGAACGGGACTTAACCAATGAGCAGTTCTTC; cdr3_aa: CASEERDLTNEQFF
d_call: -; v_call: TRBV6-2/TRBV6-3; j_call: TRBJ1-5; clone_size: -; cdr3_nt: TGTGCCAGCAGTTACCCCCGGGGGCGGGGGAACAATCAGCCCCAGCATTTT; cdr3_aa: CASSYPRGRGNNQPQHF
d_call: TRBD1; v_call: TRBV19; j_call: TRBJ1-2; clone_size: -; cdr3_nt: TGTGCCAGTAAATTAAGCCCGGGACAGGGGTACTATGGCTACACCTTC; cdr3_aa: CASKLSPGQGYYGYTF
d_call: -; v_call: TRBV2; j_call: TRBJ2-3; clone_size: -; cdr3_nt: TGTGCCAGCAAGGGGACTCCGCCTCCGGCTACGCAGTATTTT; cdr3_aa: CASKGTPPPATQYF
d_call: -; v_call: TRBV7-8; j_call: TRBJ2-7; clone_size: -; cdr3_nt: TGTGCCAGCAGCTTAGATAAGCCCCCGCGTGAAAGCTCCTACGAGCAGTACTTC; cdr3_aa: CASSLDKPPRESSYEQYF
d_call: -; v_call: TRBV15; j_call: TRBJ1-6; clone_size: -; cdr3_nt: TGTGCCACCAGCAGAGCGTCAGGGGCGGCCTCACCCCTCCACTTT; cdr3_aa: CATSRASGAASPLHF
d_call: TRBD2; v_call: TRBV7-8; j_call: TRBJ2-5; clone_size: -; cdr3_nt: TGTGCCAGCAGCTTACCAGTCGGGAGGGGAGAGACCCAGTACTTC; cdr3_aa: CASSLPVGRGETQYF
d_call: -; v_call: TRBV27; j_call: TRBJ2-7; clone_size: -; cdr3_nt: TGTGCCAGCAGTTTCGGAAAATCCTACGAGCAGTACTTC; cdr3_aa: CASSFGKSYEQYF